This entry concerns a single TCR beta chain. The CDR3 is made up of 14 amino acids. Trimming left V 4 bases short and J 5 bases short, with 17 bases between. Germline V lookup: CDR1 GTSNPN, CDR2 SVGIG (reference sequence). This entry belongs to a study of blood T cell repertoires in COVID-19. Turning to the study itself: COVID-19 samples, acute and convalescent, were from the United States, Italy and Spain. In each case, the material was cDNA or gDNA derived from T cells, B-cell-depleted T cells, or PBMCs.

In the authors' methods: Reference gene primers were amplified, and this amplification served to estimate nucleated cell counts. Assay: immunoSEQ multiplex PCR; the TCRdb copy retains only in-frame clones and omits some. V, J and clone size reflect that table, while D and trimming were determined from the DNA. The sample lists about 120,000 clones, 80% to 90% occurring once. The sequence derives from a man between 35 and 55 years old with acute or convalescent COVID-19. Sequencing was carried out using peripheral blood. The chain employs TRBV30 and TRBJ1-1; D gene unclear. CDR3 in amino acids: CAWTPAGVETEAFF. CDR3 nucleotide sequence: TGTGCCTGGACCCCCGCGGGAGTCGAGACTGAAGCTTTCTTT. Drawing the rest from reference TRBV30 and TRBJ1-1, the complete variable domain is SQTIHQWPATLVQPVGSPLSLECTVEGTSNPNLYWYRQAAGRGLQLLFYSVGIGQISSEVPQNLSASRPQDRQFILSSKKLLLSDSGFYLCAWTPAGVETEAFFGQGTRLTVV.